These 3 T cell receptor beta chains originate from one sample sequenced in a study of blood T cell repertoires in COVID-19. Only in-frame clones appear in the TCRdb table, and some are missing; sequencing was by immunoSEQ multiplex PCR. The table has roughly 43,000 clones, 80% to 90% seen once. Sequenced: peripheral blood. These receptors were obtained from a woman in her seventies in a cohort sampled during active COVID-19.

This chain uses TRBV2 with TRBJ2-1; D is unclear. The CDR3 spans 11 residues. CDR1 and CDR2 from the germline V gene are SNHLY and FYNNEI. Trimming shortened V by 4 bases and J by 9 bases, and 7 bases separated the two germline ends. In DNA, the CDR3 is TGTGCCAGCAGTGGTGAGAGTGAGCAGTTCTTC. This codes for CASSGESEQFF.

V usage is TRBV7-8 and J usage is TRBJ2-7; D uncertain. The germline V gene encodes CDR1 SGHVS and CDR2 FQNEAQ. V was trimmed by 1 base and J by 1 base, leaving 8 bases between them. There are 14 residues in the CDR3. The CDR3 region is CASSLGGASYEQYF. DNA for the CDR3: TGTGCCAGCAGCTTAGGAGGTGCATCCTACGAGCAGTACTTC.

The V call is TRBV18, the J call TRBJ1-1; 7 bases align to TRBD1. V was pared by 5 bases and J by 1 base, with 7 bases of the junction left unmatched. The germline gives CDR1 KGHSH, CDR2 LQKENI. The CDR3 sequence is 15 residues long. The CDR3 nucleotides read TGTGCCAGCTCATCGGCGGGACAGACGAACACTGAAGCTTTCTTT. Encoded protein: CASSSAGQTNTEAFF.